The 2 T cell receptor beta chains listed next were all sequenced from one sample in a study of blood T cell repertoires in COVID-19. Profiled with immunoSEQ multiplex PCR; TCRdb holds only in-frame clones, not every one. This table has 240,000 or so clones, roughly 80% appearing once. The sample taken for sequencing was peripheral blood. Every receptor here comes from a woman of 80 years or more with acute or convalescent COVID-19.

The CDR3 is CASSPAGTGDNSPLHF. CDR3 bases: TGCGCCAGCAGCCCCGCCGGGACAGGAGATAATTCACCCCTCCACTTT. The rearrangement links TRBV4-1 to TRBJ1-6; 8 bases fit TRBD1. The germline gives CDR1 MGHRA, CDR2 YSYEKL. Trimming took 4 bases from V and 5 from J; bases not matched to a gene: 7. The CDR3 is 16 residues long.

In nucleotides, the CDR3 is TGCGCCAGCAGCTTGGGACTGCTCTCTAACTATGGCTACACCTTC. Protein product: CASSLGLLSNYGYTF. The chain combines TRBV5-1 with TRBJ1-2, with D unclear. The V gene's germline CDR1 is SGHRS and CDR2 YFSETQ. Between the trimmed V and J ends, which lost 0 bases and 0 bases, there was a span of 9 bases. This CDR3 region has 15 residues.